The 32 T cell receptor beta chains below come from one sample, sequenced in a study of T cells after yellow fever vaccination. TCRdb re-derived calls from the 5' RACE reads in MiXCR, one entry per CDR3 protein. Of approximately 150,000 distinct CDR3 sequences in the sample, approximately 7.7% were seen once. The source was CD4+ T cells sorted from PBMCs, collected 5 days after the yellow fever booster vaccination. All receptors derive from a man younger than 40 who received the YFV17D yellow fever vaccine.

Here the CDR3 reads CASGSRTSGQETQYF. As DNA, the CDR3 is TGTGCCAGCGGCTCCAGGACTAGCGGTCAAGAGACCCAGTACTTC. The J gene is TRBJ2-5, the V gene TRBV5-6, with 10 positions matching TRBD2. This CDR3 contains 15 residues. Losses at the gene ends were 7 bases for V and 2 bases for J; bases not matched to a gene: 8. Germline V gene lookup returns CDR1 SGHDT and CDR2 YYEEEE.

This clonotype was found many times. The CDR3 DNA sequence: TGTGCCAGCAGCCCCTCCCCGGGAGGGCCTTTAGATACGCAGTATTTT. Protein sequence: CASSPSPGGPLDTQYF. The genes are TRBV9 and TRBJ2-3, with TRBD2 matching 8 bases. Germline CDR1 and CDR2: SGDLS and YYNGEE. This CDR3 is 16 amino acids long. Unmatched junction bases numbered 12, after V lost 4 bases and J lost 5 bases.

On this clonotype itself: This clone may be a read error of a much larger clone one base away. The gene calls are TRBV5-4 and TRBJ2-1, with 7 bases aligning to TRBD1. After removal of 2 bases from V and 0 bases from J, the junction contained 2 bases not matched to a gene. Germline V gene data show CDR1 as SGHNT and CDR2 as YYREEE (reference sequence). The CDR3 loop spans 15 amino acids. The CDR3: CASSFDRVSYNEQFF. The DNA for the CDR3 is TGTGCCAGCAGCTTTGACAGGGTCTCCTACAATGAGCAGTTCTTC.

This chain connects TRBV9 to TRBJ2-6; D is possibly TRBD1 (5 bases). V was pared by 8 bases and J by 4 bases, with 16 bases between. Looked up from germline, CDR1 is SGDLS and CDR2 is YYNGEE. The CDR3 totals 15 residues. The CDR3 loop is CASTPRVTGANVLTF. CDR3 DNA: TGTGCCAGTACCCCCAGGGTGACAGGGGCCAACGTCCTGACTTTC.

In its sample, this clonotype was seen many times. V gene TRBV27 combines with J gene TRBJ2-5; D ambiguous. CDR1 is MNHEY and CDR2 is SMNVEV in the germline V gene (reference sequence). The ends were cut back, 5 bases at V and 1 base at J, with 14 bases in the middle. The CDR3 consists of 15 residues. The CDR3: CASSRQTAPQETQYF. DNA for the CDR3: TGTGCCAGCAGTCGTCAGACGGCCCCCCAAGAGACCCAGTACTTC.

In its sample, this clonotype was seen a few times. The gene calls are TRBV6-1 and TRBJ1-4; TRBD1 might be the D (6 bases). The CDR3 totals 14 residues. Germline V CDR1 and CDR2: MNHNS, SASEGT. V was clipped by 7 bases and J by 5 bases, with 14 bases between them. The CDR3 DNA reads TGTGCCAGCAACATACAGGGCCCGAATGAAAAACTGTTTTTT. It specifies CASNIQGPNEKLFF.

The table lists this clonotype with many counts. The rearrangement links TRBV6-2 or TRBV6-3 to TRBJ2-1; 8 positions agree with TRBD2. With 6 bases clipped from V and 9 bases from J, the junction kept 10 bases outside the gene matches. The germline CDR1 and CDR2 sequences are MNHEY and SVGEGT. The CDR3 contains 14 residues. The CDR3 loop is CASRREEPLSEQFF. For the CDR3, the DNA is TGTGCCAGCAGGCGGGAGGAACCCTTGAGTGAGCAGTTCTTC.

In this sample, this clonotype turned up many times. The V gene is TRBV6-1, the J gene TRBJ2-7, with a weak D call TRBD1 (6 bases). Trimming cost V 6 bases and J 8 bases, with 20 bases left between them. CDR1 is MNHNS, CDR2 SASEGT, per germline. The CDR3 length is 14 residues. The CDR3 spells CASSSPGQPGQQYF. The DNA for the CDR3 is TGTGCCAGCAGCTCTCCGGGACAACCCGGACAGCAGTACTTC.

This chain uses TRBV20-1 with TRBJ1-2; no definite D call. The CDR3 totals 11 residues. The germline gives CDR1 DFQATT, CDR2 SNEGSKA (reference sequence). This CDR3 is CTPGGSYGYTF. The DNA for the CDR3 is TGCACCCCAGGAGGGTCCTATGGCTACACCTTC.

This clonotype was recorded many times. The chain joins TRBV29-1 to TRBJ2-1; 8 bases map to TRBD2. Germline assignment: CDR1 SQVTM and CDR2 ANQGSEA. V lost 4 bases to trimming and J lost 9 bases; unmatched junction nucleotides: 11. The CDR3 totals 14 residues. The CDR3 DNA is TGCAGCGTTGTCTCTGTTAGCGGGATAAGTGAGCAGTTCTTC. Translation gives CSVVSVSGISEQFF.

This clonotype was counted ten times or more. This chain links TRBV2 with TRBJ2-1; no firm D call. V was pared by 5 bases and J by 0 bases, with 11 bases between. CDR1 is SNHLY and CDR2 is FYNNEI in the germline V gene. The length of the CDR3 is 15 residues. Written as DNA, the CDR3 is TGTGCCAGCAGTAAACAGACGAGCTCCTACAATGAGCAGTTCTTC. Its protein is CASSKQTSSYNEQFF.

This clonotype was observed a handful of times. The rearrangement links TRBV18 to TRBJ2-5; D not certain. Germline V gives CDR1 KGHSH, CDR2 LQKENI. Trimming pared 5 bases from V and 3 bases from J, leaving 13 bases between. CDR3 length: 14 amino acids. DNA of the CDR3: TGTGCCAGCTCAGATGACCCGTCCAAAGAGACCCAGTACTTC. It is translated as CASSDDPSKETQYF.

This clonotype was seen a handful of times. J is TRBJ2-2 and V is TRBV7-2, with 14 bases lining up with TRBD2. This CDR3 contains 21 residues. The V gene's germline CDR1 is SGHTA and CDR2 FQGNSA. With V trimmed by 5 bases and J by 0 bases, 14 bases remained unmatched. CDR3 sequence: CASSTGVPGTSGSPNTGELFF. CDR3 bases: TGTGCCAGCAGCACCGGAGTCCCGGGGACTAGCGGGAGTCCGAACACCGGGGAGCTGTTTTTT.

This clonotype was seen ten or more times. The chain links TRBV30 to TRBJ1-4; D uncertain. V lost 0 bases and J 16 bases, leaving 9 bases between the germline ends. From germline, CDR1 is GTSNPN and CDR2 SVGIG (reference sequence). This CDR3 is built from 10 residues. CDR3 nucleotides: TGTGCCTGGAGTGTCCAGGATCAGTTTTTT. Encoded protein: CAWSVQDQFF.

This clonotype has at least ten counts. V is TRBV10-2 and J is TRBJ2-5; D unclear. Germline-derived CDR1 and CDR2 are WSHSY and SAAADI. This CDR3 is 12 amino acids long. Trimming left V 7 bases short and J 5 bases short, with 11 bases between. CDR3: CASTHTGETQYF. CDR3 sequence (DNA): TGCGCCAGCACCCACACTGGGGAGACCCAGTACTTC.

There are many counts of this clonotype. Here the CDR3 DNA reads TGCAGTGCTAGTAATAGACGGGACAGAAATCAGCCCCAGCATTTT. This sequence encodes CSASNRRDRNQPQHF. The gene calls are TRBV20-1 and TRBJ1-5; 7 nucleotides line up with TRBD1. The CDR3 has 15 residues. V shed 3 bases and J 4 bases; nucleotides not matched to a gene: 9. Germline values: CDR1 DFQATT, CDR2 SNEGSKA (reference sequence).

This clonotype was seen repeatedly, ten times or more. The J gene is TRBJ2-5, the V gene TRBV7-2, with D possibly being TRBD2 (6 bases). The V end was cut by 2 bases, the J end by 7 bases, with 17 bases between. The CDR3 runs 15 residues. The germline V gene has CDR1 SGHTA and CDR2 FQGNSA. The CDR3 DNA reads TGTGCCAGCAGCTTAAACGGCGGGCGGGATGGGACCCAGTACTTC. This sequence encodes CASSLNGGRDGTQYF.

On this clonotype: A much bigger clone sits one base away, suggesting this may be a read error. V and J are TRBV9 and TRBJ2-7, with unresolved D. Trimming took off 3 bases at V and 2 bases at J, with 15 bases between the two ends. This CDR3 is built from 15 residues. Germline V gives CDR1 SGDLS, CDR2 YYNGEE. This CDR3 reads CASSADGAITYEQYF. As DNA, the CDR3 is TGTGCCAGCAGCGCAGATGGAGCGATTACCTACGAGCAGTACTTC.

This clonotype was seen many times. V and J are TRBV20-1 and TRBJ2-7; 9 nucleotides line up with TRBD2. The ends lost 1 base at V and 3 bases at J; junction bases unmatched: 4. The CDR3 covers 14 residues. Germline-derived CDR1 and CDR2 are DFQATT and SNEGSKA (reference sequence). CDR3 sequence (DNA): TGCAGTGCTAGAGGCCCTAGCGGGAACTACGAGCAGTACTTC. It codes for CSARGPSGNYEQYF.

This clonotype was observed many times. This sequence joins TRBV5-1 and TRBJ2-3, with a tentative D call TRBD2 (6 bases). The CDR3 consists of 15 residues. Germline CDR1 reads SGHRS; CDR2 reads YFSETQ. V was clipped by 0 bases and J by 0 bases, with 8 bases between them. In nucleotides, the CDR3 is TGCGCCAGCAGCTTGGGCGGGACTAGCACAGATACGCAGTATTTT. Translating gives CASSLGGTSTDTQYF.

This clonotype came up many times. CDR3 coding DNA: TGTGCCATCAGCCCCACAGGGGGAGAAGGGGAGCTGTTTTTT. Translation: CAISPTGGEGELFF. This chain links TRBV10-3 with TRBJ2-2, with 8 positions matching TRBD1. V trimming: 6 bases; J trimming: 8 bases; junction bases outside the gene matches: 8. The CDR3 has 14 amino acids. CDR1 and CDR2 (germline): ENHRY, SYGVKD.

The V and J genes are TRBV20-1 and TRBJ2-5, with TRBD2 identical over 8 bases. This CDR3 is 15 amino acids long. The germline V gene has CDR1 DFQATT and CDR2 SNEGSKA (reference sequence). J lost 1 base, V lost 1 base, and 5 bases had no gene match. The CDR3 bases are TGCAGTGCTAGAGTTCCGGGAGGGGGCCAAGAGACCCAGTACTTC. Translating gives CSARVPGGGQETQYF.

The sample holds a few counts of this clonotype. The chain joins TRBV20-1 to TRBJ2-7, with 7 bases matching TRBD1. The CDR3 extends over 14 amino acids. In germline, CDR1 is DFQATT, CDR2 SNEGSKA (reference sequence). V trimming: 4 bases; J trimming: 5 bases; junction bases outside the gene matches: 11. CDR3 in DNA: TGCAGTGCTATCAGGACAGGCAAGAGCGACGAGCAGTACTTC. Amino acids: CSAIRTGKSDEQYF.

As regards this clonotype: With a much larger clone just one base away, this may be a read error. CDR3 DNA sequence: TGCAGCGTTGAAGAGGGATCAGCGGGGGAGGCCCAGTACTTC. This gives the protein CSVEEGSAGEAQYF. The gene calls are TRBV29-1 and TRBJ2-5; 8 bases fit TRBD2. Losses at the gene ends were 0 bases for V and 9 bases for J; bases not matched to a gene: 9. The CDR3 covers 14 residues. From germline, CDR1 is SQVTM and CDR2 ANQGSEA.

CDR3 sequence (DNA): TGCAGTGCTGGGACCCAAGGACCGCAGTATTTT. Its protein product is CSAGTQGPQYF. This chain links TRBV20-1 with TRBJ2-3, with D perhaps being TRBD1 or TRBD2 (5 bases each). The CDR3 spans 11 residues. The V and J ends lost 5 bases and 10 bases respectively, with 13 bases between them. Germline V CDR1 and CDR2: DFQATT, SNEGSKA (reference sequence).

This clonotype was seen repeatedly, ten times or more. The chain uses TRBV7-8 and TRBJ2-1; perhaps D is TRBD1 or TRBD2 (5 bases each). The CDR3 length is 15 residues. Trimming took 5 bases from V and 3 from J, leaving 14 bases between them. CDR1 and CDR2 from the germline V gene are SGHVS and FQNEAQ. The CDR3: CASSVSRDLYNEQFF. CDR3 DNA sequence: TGTGCCAGCAGCGTCTCCCGGGACCTCTACAATGAGCAGTTCTTC.

The CDR3 nucleotides read TGTGCCAGCAGCTACCACCGGACAGTGGGGGAGACCCAGTACTTC. Translating gives CASSYHRTVGETQYF. The rearrangement uses TRBV7-9 and TRBJ2-5; D possibly corresponds to TRBD1 (6 bases). The CDR3 has 15 amino acids. Trimming took 4 bases from V and 5 from J, leaving 17 bases between them. From germline, CDR1 is SEHNR and CDR2 FQNEAQ (reference sequence).

The sample holds many counts of this clonotype. V gene TRBV27 combines with J gene TRBJ2-7; 10 nucleotides match TRBD1. Per germline, CDR1 MNHEY and CDR2 SMNVEV (reference sequence). V shed 3 bases, J shed 4 bases, and the junction held 6 bases outside the gene matches. The CDR3 spans 15 residues. This chain's CDR3 is CASSFLTGGLYEQYF. CDR3 nucleotides: TGTGCCAGCAGTTTCCTGACAGGGGGCTTGTACGAGCAGTACTTC.

This clonotype turned up a few times. The genes are TRBV20-1 and TRBJ2-7; TRBD2 might be the D (7 bases). V was shortened by 2 bases and J by 3 bases, with 26 bases between the two germline ends. Per the germline V gene, CDR1 is DFQATT and CDR2 is SNEGSKA (reference sequence). The CDR3 sequence is 18 residues long. CDR3 protein: CSARMEGGATGTFYEQYF. The CDR3 DNA reads as TGCAGTGCTAGAATGGAAGGGGGGGCGACGGGAACTTTCTACGAGCAGTACTTC.

This clonotype was counted at least ten times. V is TRBV29-1 and J is TRBJ2-7; 15 positions agree with TRBD2. The J segment lost 6 bases and the V segment lost 5 bases, leaving 2 bases of the junction unmatched. Germline V gene data show CDR1 as SQVTM and CDR2 as ANQGSEA. This CDR3 region has 13 residues. The chain's CDR3 is CSVWTSGRVEQYF. CDR3 coding DNA: TGCAGCGTTTGGACTAGCGGGAGGGTCGAGCAGTACTTC.

This clonotype was seen at least ten times. The rearrangement joins TRBV20-1 to TRBJ2-1; 7 bases are shared with TRBD2. Losses at the gene ends were 7 bases for V and 5 bases for J; bases not matched to a gene: 17. The germline V gene has CDR1 DFQATT and CDR2 SNEGSKA (reference sequence). CDR3 length equals 16 residues. CDR3 in amino acids: CSVRRPAGVTNNEQFF. Here the CDR3 DNA reads TGCAGTGTAAGGCGCCCCGCGGGGGTCACGAACAATGAGCAGTTCTTC.

This clonotype has just a few counts. J is TRBJ1-6 and V is TRBV3-1; D is unresolved. CDR3 size: 14 residues. The germline gives CDR1 LGHDT, CDR2 YNNKEL (reference sequence). Trimming stripped 3 bases from V and 5 bases from J, with 8 bases between. This CDR3 reads CASSQTVDNSPLHF. The CDR3 DNA is TGTGCCAGCAGCCAGACGGTGGATAATTCACCCCTCCACTTT.